The 29 T cell receptor beta chains reported below all come from one sample, sequenced in a study of vaccination and CD4 T cells after COVID-19. The Oncomine TCR Beta short-read assay sequenced DNA from cultured CD4+ T cells. Cultured CD4+ T cells were the source of extracted genomic DNA. From the PCR reads, TCRdb called clonotypes with MiXCR, one entry per CDR3 protein. The sample holds 11,000 or so distinct CDR3 sequences, 40% seen once. Treatment here: roughly 10-day PBMC culture with coronavirus spike peptide pools or control peptides (ViraFEST assay). One should note that the unexposed donor's CD4+ T cells were collected before the COVID-19 pandemic (2011-2018). These receptors' antigens are unknown. Sequenced material: CD4+ T cells from blood, cultured in vitro. These receptors were taken from a human donor in good health.

This sequence joins TRBV29-1 and TRBJ2-7; tentative D call: TRBD2 (6 bases). The CDR3 is made up of 17 amino acids. Germline CDR1 SQVTM, CDR2 ANQGSEA. V was trimmed by 4 bases and J by 0 bases, leaving 22 bases between them. CDR3 nucleotides: TGCAGCGTTGGCCCCTCAACTAGCCACGCGGACTCCTACGAGCAGTACTTC. Protein sequence: CSVGPSTSHADSYEQYF.

This sequence joins TRBV5-6 and TRBJ2-1; 13 bases fit TRBD2. CDR1 is SGHDT, CDR2 YYEEEE, per germline. The V and J ends lost 7 bases and 8 bases, in that order; junction bases with no gene match: 12. The CDR3 consists of 16 residues. The CDR3 protein is CASGWGGTSGTDEQFF. CDR3 nucleotides: TGTGCCAGCGGCTGGGGGGGGACTAGCGGGACCGATGAGCAGTTCTTC.

This clonotype came up a few times. This chain joins TRBV20-1 and TRBJ2-7, with D unresolved. Germline V gene lookup returns CDR1 DFQATT and CDR2 SNEGSKA (reference sequence). Trimming pared 4 bases from V and 1 base from J, leaving 11 bases between. The length of the CDR3 is 13 residues. Here the CDR3 reads CSATKDGSYEQYF. The CDR3 DNA reads TGCAGTGCTACCAAGGACGGTTCCTACGAGCAGTACTTC.

The chain has TRBV7-3 and TRBJ2-2; 8 bases are a match to TRBD1. This CDR3 spans 18 amino acids. The germline V gene has CDR1 SGHTA and CDR2 FQGTGA. The J segment lost 5 bases and the V segment lost 1 base, leaving 12 bases of the junction unmatched. The CDR3 region is CASSLNVDRVVRTGELFF. In DNA form, the CDR3 reads TGTGCCAGCAGCTTAAACGTGGACAGGGTAGTAAGGACCGGGGAGCTGTTTTTT. Full variable domain (missing parts from reference TRBV7-3 and TRBJ2-2): GAGVSQTPSNKVTEKGKYVELRCDPISGHTALYWYRQSLGQGPEFLIYFQGTGAADDSGLPNDRFFAVRPEGSVSTLKIQRTERGDSAVYLCASSLNVDRVVRTGELFFGEGSRLTVL.

This clonotype was counted between two and nine times. Here the CDR3 DNA reads TGCAGTGCTATGAAACAGGGGCCAGTAGGTTGGGAGCAGTACTTC. Residues: CSAMKQGPVGWEQYF. This sequence joins TRBV20-1 and TRBJ2-7; 7 bases match TRBD1. Germline CDR1 and CDR2: DFQATT and SNEGSKA (reference sequence). The length of the CDR3 is 15 residues. V dropped 4 bases and J dropped 7; count of bases not matched to a gene: 16.

The rearrangement links TRBV6-2 or TRBV6-3 to TRBJ2-1; no clear D gene. From germline, CDR1 is MNHEY and CDR2 SVGEGT. The CDR3 runs to 15 residues. The germline V and J ends were trimmed by 2 bases and 5 bases, with 13 bases remaining between them. The CDR3 spells CASSYVLAYNNEQFF. DNA for the CDR3: TGTGCCAGCAGTTACGTTTTAGCTTACAACAATGAGCAGTTCTTC.

This clonotype has a handful of counts. CDR3: CSASARMAVDSPLHF. The CDR3 nucleotides are TGCAGTGCTAGTGCCCGGATGGCGGTGGATTCACCCCTCCACTTT. The V call is TRBV20-1, the J call TRBJ1-6; D gene ambiguous. The length of the CDR3 is 15 residues. Trimming removed 3 bases at V and 8 bases at J, with 17 bases between. Germline assignment: CDR1 DFQATT and CDR2 SNEGSKA (reference sequence).

This clonotype was observed a handful of times. This chain uses TRBV6-1 with TRBJ2-7; 16 bases align to TRBD2. This CDR3 spans 16 amino acids. With V trimmed by 3 bases and J by 3 bases, 2 bases remained unmatched. Germline values: CDR1 MNHNS, CDR2 SASEGT. Here the CDR3 DNA reads TGTGCCAGCAGTGAGGGGACTAGCGGGAGGGTCTACGAGCAGTACTTC. It codes for CASSEGTSGRVYEQYF.

V and J are TRBV27 and TRBJ2-7; the D is unclear. With 11 bases removed from V and 3 bases from J, the gap between germline ends came to 11 bases. The CDR3 sequence is 11 residues long. The germline V gene encodes CDR1 MNHEY and CDR2 SMNVEV (reference sequence). CDR3 loop: CAVGSHYEQYF. CDR3 DNA sequence: TGTGCCGTGGGAAGTCACTACGAGCAGTACTTC.

The chain couples TRBV6-1 to TRBJ1-2, with a possible D match to TRBD1 (5 bases). Germline CDR1 and CDR2: MNHNS and SASEGT. V lost 8 bases to trimming and J lost 4 bases, with 14 bases between them. There are 13 residues in the CDR3. For the CDR3, the DNA is TGTGCCAGCCGTAGGGGCGCGATCTATGGCTACACCTTC. Protein sequence: CASRRGAIYGYTF.

The chain links TRBV6-2 or TRBV6-3 to TRBJ2-2, with D unresolved. Germline V gene data show CDR1 as MNHEY and CDR2 as SVGEGT. The CDR3 sequence is 12 residues long. V dropped 8 bases and J dropped 3 bases, with 7 bases sitting between them. CDR3 in amino acids: CASASDTGELFF. DNA of the CDR3: TGTGCCAGCGCTTCAGACACCGGGGAGCTGTTTTTT.

This clonotype was detected a few times. CDR3 sequence: CASSNPGLGNNEQFF. CDR3 bases: TGTGCCAGCAGTAATCCGGGACTAGGAAACAATGAGCAGTTCTTC. The gene calls are TRBV6-1 and TRBJ2-1, with 8 bases aligning to TRBD2. There are 15 residues in the CDR3. In germline, CDR1 is MNHNS, CDR2 SASEGT. V shed 5 bases, J shed 5 bases, and the junction held 8 bases outside the gene matches.

The gene calls are TRBV6-1 and TRBJ2-5, with a possible D match to TRBD2 (5 bases). Trimming took 6 bases from V and 3 from J, leaving 11 bases between them. The CDR3 has 13 residues. Germline CDR1 is MNHNS and CDR2 is SASEGT. DNA for the CDR3: TGTGCCAGCAGAACAAGAGGGAAAGAGACCCAGTACTTC. Translating gives CASRTRGKETQYF.

V and J are TRBV20-1 and TRBJ1-5, with 8 bases fitting TRBD1. The length of the CDR3 is 14 residues. Germline loops: CDR1 DFQATT, CDR2 SNEGSKA (reference sequence). Trimming took 7 bases from V and 2 from J; bases not matched to a gene: 7. The CDR3 DNA follows: TGCAGTGGCCATGGACAGGGCGGCAATCAGCCCCAGCATTTT. The encoded protein is CSGHGQGGNQPQHF.

This clonotype occurred once. The V call is TRBV6-2 or TRBV6-3, the J call TRBJ2-7; D remains unclear. Deletions cut 6 bases from V and 3 bases from J, with 6 bases between. Germline values: CDR1 MNHEY, CDR2 SVGEGT. The CDR3 spans 11 residues. The CDR3 DNA follows: TGTGCCAGCAGCCTATTCTACGAGCAGTACTTC. It specifies CASSLFYEQYF.

V is TRBV14 and J is TRBJ2-7; the match to TRBD2 covers 8 bases. Trimming at V came to 7 bases and at J to 7 bases, leaving 12 bases not matched to a gene. The CDR3 runs 14 residues. In germline, CDR1 is SGHDN, CDR2 FVKESK. CDR3 sequence reads: CASMVSGGPGEQYF. Written as DNA, the CDR3 is TGTGCCAGCATGGTCTCGGGAGGGCCGGGAGAGCAGTACTTC.

There are a few counts of this clonotype. The chain has TRBV20-1 and TRBJ2-7, with D perhaps matching TRBD2 (6 bases). V was trimmed by 7 bases and J by 2 bases, leaving 12 bases between them. Germline loops: CDR1 DFQATT, CDR2 SNEGSKA (reference sequence). CDR3 size: 12 residues. DNA for the CDR3: TGCAGTGGTACGGGACTCACCTACGAGCAGTACTTC. Protein: CSGTGLTYEQYF.

The V and J genes are TRBV6-1 and TRBJ1-1, with TRBD1 as a possible D gene (5 bases). Germline V gene sequence: CDR1 MNHNS, CDR2 SASEGT. V was pared by 8 bases and J by 2 bases, with 18 bases between. The CDR3 is 15 residues long. The CDR3 DNA reads as TGTGCCAGCGGCCGGGGGGTCTTAACCAACACTGAAGCTTTCTTT. Amino acids: CASGRGVLTNTEAFF.

This clonotype was observed once. V gene TRBV5-5 combines with J gene TRBJ1-2, with 7 positions matching TRBD1. Germline values: CDR1 SGHKS, CDR2 YYEKEE (reference sequence). This CDR3 spans 18 amino acids. The V segment lost 4 bases and the J segment 4 bases; nucleotides outside the gene matches: 19. The CDR3, as DNA: TGTGCCAGCAGCCCCATACTCCGGGACAGAGTCTTGATCTATGGCTACACCTTC. Translated: CASSPILRDRVLIYGYTF.

This clonotype was seen only a few times. The chain uses TRBV6-5 and TRBJ1-1; unclear D gene. The germline CDR1 and CDR2 sequences are MNHEY and SVGAGI. The CDR3 is 12 amino acids. Trimming cost V 2 bases and J 4 bases, with 5 bases left between them. CDR3 DNA: TGTGCCAGCAGTTACGGGAGCACTGAAGCTTTCTTT. Translation: CASSYGSTEAFF.

The chain links TRBV20-1 to TRBJ2-7; no clear D gene. CDR1 and CDR2 (germline): DFQATT, SNEGSKA (reference sequence). With 6 bases removed from V and 5 bases from J, the gap between germline ends came to 17 bases. This CDR3 is built from 13 residues. The CDR3 nucleotides are TGCAGTGCCCCGAGCGCATATTCCGACGAGCAGTACTTC. Translation: CSAPSAYSDEQYF.

This sequence joins TRBV6-1 and TRBJ2-3; either TRBD1 or TRBD2 may fit D (5 bases each). Trimming took off 6 bases at V and 3 bases at J, with 16 bases between the two ends. The germline V gene encodes CDR1 MNHNS and CDR2 SASEGT. The CDR3 is 15 amino acids. CDR3: CASRVPGTGTDTQYF. In DNA, the CDR3 is TGTGCCAGCAGGGTCCCCGGGACGGGGACAGATACGCAGTATTTT.

This clonotype was seen a single time. The chain recombines TRBV6-1 with TRBJ1-2; the D gene is possibly TRBD1 (6 bases). V was shortened by 4 bases and J by 8 bases, with 11 bases between the two germline ends. The germline gives CDR1 MNHNS, CDR2 SASEGT. The CDR3 totals 12 residues. CDR3 bases: TGTGCCAGCAGTGCTCGACAGGACGGCTACACCTTC. It codes for CASSARQDGYTF.

This clonotype was found a few times. The J gene is TRBJ2-3, the V gene TRBV6-1, with a possible D match to TRBD2 (5 bases). The germline CDR1 and CDR2 sequences are MNHNS and SASEGT. The CDR3 has 15 residues. With 6 bases removed from V and 2 bases from J, the gap between germline ends came to 15 bases. CDR3 region: CASSLAGSYTDTQYF. CDR3 bases: TGTGCCAGCAGCCTCGCGGGCTCGTACACAGATACGCAGTATTTT.

This sequence joins TRBV4-3 and TRBJ1-1; D is undetermined. V was shortened by 4 bases and J by 3 bases, with 18 bases between the two germline ends. This CDR3 contains 16 residues. Per the germline V gene, CDR1 is LGHNA and CDR2 is YSLEER. The CDR3 sequence: CASSPGLLDPHTEAFF. The CDR3 region has the DNA TGCGCCAGCAGCCCGGGCCTACTAGATCCCCACACTGAAGCTTTCTTT.

V is TRBV18 and J is TRBJ1-1, with D maybe TRBD1 (5 bases). V was clipped by 1 base and J by 0 bases, with 12 bases between them. Germline-derived CDR1 and CDR2 are KGHSH and LQKENI. This CDR3 contains 16 residues. The CDR3 DNA follows: TGTGCCAGCTCACCACTGCCCGGGGCCATGAACACTGAAGCTTTCTTT. Its translation is CASSPLPGAMNTEAFF.

This clonotype was seen only a few times. This chain links TRBV7-2 with TRBJ1-2; 9 bases are a match to TRBD1. The CDR3 consists of 13 residues. The J segment lost 7 bases and the V segment lost 5 bases, leaving 5 bases of the junction unmatched. CDR1 SGHTA and CDR2 FQGNSA come from the germline V gene. The CDR3 loop reads CASSPGTGFGYTF. CDR3 nucleotides: TGTGCCAGCAGCCCGGGGACAGGGTTTGGCTACACCTTC.

This clonotype turned up a few times. The chain joins TRBV19 to TRBJ1-5; no clear D gene. Trimming stripped 6 bases from V and 0 bases from J, with 15 bases between. Germline CDR1 is LNHDA and CDR2 is SQIVND (reference sequence). There are 16 residues in the CDR3. CDR3: CASRTTGRFSNQPQHF. CDR3 DNA: TGTGCCAGTAGAACAACCGGACGGTTTAGCAATCAGCCCCAGCATTTT.

The table lists this clonotype with a few counts. The V call is TRBV20-1, the J call TRBJ1-1; weak D call: TRBD1 (6 bases). Trimming pared 2 bases from V and 5 bases from J, leaving 15 bases between. The V gene's germline CDR1 is DFQATT and CDR2 SNEGSKA (reference sequence). The CDR3 length is 14 residues. As DNA, the CDR3 is TGCAGTGCTAGACATACAGGGAGTGGGACTGAAGCTTTCTTT. Protein product: CSARHTGSGTEAFF.